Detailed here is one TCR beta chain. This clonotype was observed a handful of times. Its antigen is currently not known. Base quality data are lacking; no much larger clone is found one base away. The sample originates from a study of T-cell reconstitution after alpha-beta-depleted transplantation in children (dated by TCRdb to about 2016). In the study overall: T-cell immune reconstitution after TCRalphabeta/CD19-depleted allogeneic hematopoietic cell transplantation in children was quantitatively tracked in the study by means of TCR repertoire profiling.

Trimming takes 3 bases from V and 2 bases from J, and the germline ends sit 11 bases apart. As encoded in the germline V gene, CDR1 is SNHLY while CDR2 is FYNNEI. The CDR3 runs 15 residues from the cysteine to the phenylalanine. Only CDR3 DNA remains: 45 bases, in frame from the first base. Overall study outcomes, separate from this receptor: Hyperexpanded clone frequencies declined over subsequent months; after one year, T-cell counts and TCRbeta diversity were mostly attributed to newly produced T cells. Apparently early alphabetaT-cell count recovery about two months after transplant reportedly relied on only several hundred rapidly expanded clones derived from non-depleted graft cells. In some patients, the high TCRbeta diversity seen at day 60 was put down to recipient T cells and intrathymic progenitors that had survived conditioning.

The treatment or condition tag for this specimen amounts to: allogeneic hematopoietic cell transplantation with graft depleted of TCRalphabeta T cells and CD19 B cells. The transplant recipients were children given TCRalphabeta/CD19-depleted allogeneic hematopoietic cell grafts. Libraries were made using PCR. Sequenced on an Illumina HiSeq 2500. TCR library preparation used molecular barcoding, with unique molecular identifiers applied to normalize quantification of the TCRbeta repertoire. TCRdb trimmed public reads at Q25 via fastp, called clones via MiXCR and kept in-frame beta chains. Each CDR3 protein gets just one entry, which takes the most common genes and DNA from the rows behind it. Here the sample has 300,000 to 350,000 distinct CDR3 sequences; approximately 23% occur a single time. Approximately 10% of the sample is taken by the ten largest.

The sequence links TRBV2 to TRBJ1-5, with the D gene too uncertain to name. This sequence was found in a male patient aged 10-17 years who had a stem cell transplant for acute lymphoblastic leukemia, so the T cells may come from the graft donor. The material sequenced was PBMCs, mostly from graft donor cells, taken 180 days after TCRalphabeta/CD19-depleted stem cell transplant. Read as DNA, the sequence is TGTGCCAGCAGTGATCGAGGGAGGGGCAATCAGCCCCAGCATTTT. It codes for CASSDRGRGNQPQHF.